Listed below are T cell receptor beta chains from one sample, sequenced in a study of blood T cell repertoires in COVID-19. The repertoire was sequenced with immunoSEQ multiplex PCR; TCRdb's copy has only in-frame clones and lacks some. The table has 110,000 to 150,000 clones, 65% to 90% seen once. The sequenced material came from peripheral blood. These receptors all come from a human donor in a cohort sampled during active COVID-19. Each CDR3 is given with its conserved first and last residue. D genes are given only for firm matches. Clone size is given for some rows only: seen once, a few or many times, or a class if the clone is expanded.

abundance	v_gene	d_gene	j_gene	CDR3aa	CDR3nt
-	TRBV28	-	TRBJ1-2	CASSSRQVRSYGYTF	TGTGCCAGCAGTTCAAGACAGGTCCGATCCTATGGCTACACCTTC
-	TRBV6-2/TRBV6-3	-	TRBJ2-3	CASSYPLSSTDTQYF	TGTGCCAGCAGTTACCCTCTCAGTAGCACAGATACGCAGTATTTT
-	TRBV10-3	-	TRBJ2-7	CAISEGAGHEQYF	TGTGCCATCAGTGAGGGGGCGGGGCACGAGCAGTACTTC
-	TRBV5-1	-	TRBJ2-7	CASSLTLASTYEQYF	TGCGCCAGCAGCTTGACGCTAGCCTCTACCTACGAGCAGTACTTC
-	TRBV15	TRBD2	TRBJ2-7	CATSRDHRTSGRAYLDEQYF	TGTGCCACCAGCAGAGATCACCGGACTAGCGGGAGGGCCTACCTTGACGAGCAGTACTTC
-	TRBV10-2	TRBD1	TRBJ2-7	CASRRDRGYEQYF	TGCGCCAGCAGGAGGGACAGGGGGTACGAGCAGTACTTC
few	TRBV7-9	-	TRBJ2-7	CASSARRGEAYEQYF	TGTGCCAGCAGCGCCCGGAGAGGGGAGGCCTACGAGCAGTACTTC
-	TRBV6-6	TRBD1	TRBJ2-2	CASSPRQGTNTGELFF	TGTGCCAGCAGCCCTCGACAGGGGACGAACACCGGGGAGCTGTTTTTT
-	TRBV27	-	TRBJ2-7	CASSLSRPRDEQYF	TGTGCCAGCAGTTTATCGAGGCCCCGGGACGAGCAGTACTTC
once	TRBV6-5	TRBD2	TRBJ2-7	CASGGRLASYEQYF	TGTGCCAGCGGGGGGAGACTAGCGAGCTACGAGCAGTACTTC
-	TRBV19	TRBD1	TRBJ1-5	CASRGQGNQPQHF	TGTGCCAGTAGGGGACAGGGGAATCAGCCCCAGCATTTT
-	TRBV27	TRBD1	TRBJ2-7	CASSLTGGYEQYF	TGTGCCAGCAGCTTGACAGGGGGTTACGAGCAGTACTTC
-	TRBV7-9	-	TRBJ2-7	CASSFWTQGRYEQYF	TGTGCCAGCAGCTTCTGGACACAAGGGCGCTACGAGCAGTACTTC
-	TRBV3-1/TRBV3-2	TRBD2	TRBJ2-7	CASSQDLAGSLRDEQYF	TGTGCCAGCAGCCAAGATCTAGCGGGGAGCCTAAGAGACGAGCAGTACTTC
few	TRBV2	TRBD2	TRBJ2-7	CASSEGLAGGYEQYF	TGTGCCAGCAGTGAGGGACTAGCGGGAGGTTACGAGCAGTACTTC
-	TRBV24-1	TRBD1	TRBJ1-5	CATSAPGQGAHQPQHF	TGTGCCACCAGTGCCCCGGGACAGGGGGCGCATCAGCCCCAGCATTTT
-	TRBV29-1	-	TRBJ2-7	CSVVGSVWGEQYF	TGCAGCGTTGTTGGGAGCGTCTGGGGCGAGCAGTACTTC
-	TRBV19	TRBD2	TRBJ2-7	CASSTELAGGRRYEQYF	TGTGCCAGTAGTACAGAACTAGCGGGAGGCCGCCGCTACGAGCAGTACTTC
once	TRBV3-1/TRBV3-2	-	TRBJ2-3	CASSQVGGGEGTGTDTQYF	TGTGCCAGCAGCCAAGTTGGAGGGGGCGAGGGAACGGGCACAGATACGCAGTATTTT
-	TRBV5-5	-	TRBJ1-6	CASSGRTADNSPLHF	TGTGCCAGCAGCGGCCGGACAGCAGATAATTCACCCCTCCACTTT
-	TRBV18	-	TRBJ2-3	CASSPNPGASNTDTQYF	TGTGCCAGCTCACCGAACCCTGGGGCCAGCAACACAGATACGCAGTATTTT
-	TRBV3-1/TRBV3-2	-	TRBJ2-5	CASSQVLGVQETQYF	TGTGCCAGCAGCCAAGTACTAGGTGTGCAAGAGACCCAGTACTTC
-	TRBV28	TRBD1	TRBJ2-5	CASRIAQGVWETQYF	TGTGCCAGCAGAATTGCACAGGGGGTTTGGGAGACCCAGTACTTC
once	TRBV9	-	TRBJ2-1	CASSYSAHSYNEQFF	TGTGCCAGCAGCTACAGTGCCCACTCCTACAATGAGCAGTTCTTC
-	TRBV18	TRBD1	TRBJ1-1	CANPPRQGSMNTEAFF	TGTGCCAACCCCCCTCGACAGGGTTCTATGAACACTGAAGCTTTCTTT
few	TRBV19	-	TRBJ2-1	CASRGTTNEQFF	TGTGCCAGTAGAGGGACAACCAATGAGCAGTTCTTC
-	TRBV27	-	TRBJ2-7	CASSQGTYEQYF	TGTGCCAGCAGCCAGGGGACCTACGAGCAGTACTTC
-	TRBV7-2	-	TRBJ2-1	CASSSLYAEQFF	TGTGCCAGCAGCTCCTTATACGCGGAGCAGTTCTTC
few	TRBV3-1/TRBV3-2	TRBD1	TRBJ2-7	CASSLGTGAYYEQYF	TGTGCCAGCAGCCTCGGGACAGGAGCCTACTACGAGCAGTACTTC
few	TRBV6-5	TRBD1	TRBJ2-7	CASRGTGRDYEQYF	TGTGCCAGCAGGGGGACAGGGAGGGACTACGAGCAGTACTTC
-	TRBV5-1	TRBD2	TRBJ2-1	CASRAGLDNEQFF	TGCGCCAGCAGGGCGGGACTAGACAATGAGCAGTTCTTC
-	TRBV7-3	-	TRBJ2-5	CASSLPSVRAGETQYF	TGTGCCAGCAGCTTACCGTCCGTTAGGGCGGGAGAGACCCAGTACTTC
-	TRBV28	-	TRBJ2-4	CASSFMGAAKNIQYF	TGTGCCAGCAGTTTCATGGGGGCGGCCAAAAACATTCAGTACTTC
-	TRBV3-1/TRBV3-2	-	TRBJ2-5	CASSPRLRKGGQETQYF	TGTGCCAGCAGCCCCCGCCTTAGGAAGGGGGGGCAAGAGACCCAGTACTTC
few	TRBV4-1	TRBD1	TRBJ2-3	CASSQESQGASADTQYF	TGCGCCAGCAGCCAAGAGTCGCAGGGGGCTTCGGCAGATACGCAGTATTTT
few	TRBV7-9	TRBD1	TRBJ1-1	CASSLPGQGASAFF	TGTGCCAGCAGCTTGCCGGGACAGGGGGCGTCGGCTTTCTTT
few	TRBV5-1	-	TRBJ1-2	CASSRYTGSSYGYTF	TGCGCCAGCAGCCGGTATACCGGGTCTTCGTATGGCTACACCTTC
few	TRBV6-6	-	TRBJ2-2	CASRVGETGELFF	TGTGCCAGCAGGGTCGGAGAAACCGGGGAGCTGTTTTTT
-	TRBV6-5	TRBD1	TRBJ1-5	CASNRGGGSNQPQHF	TGTGCCAGCAACAGGGGGGGTGGAAGCAATCAGCCCCAGCATTTT
-	TRBV7-6	-	TRBJ2-7	CASSLVPGEQYF	TGTGCCAGCAGCTTAGTTCCGGGCGAGCAGTACTTC
-	TRBV7-3	TRBD1	TRBJ1-1	CASSGTGEAFF	TGTGCCAGCAGCGGGACAGGTGAAGCTTTCTTT
-	TRBV6-2/TRBV6-3	-	TRBJ2-4	CASSYSSATAGNIQYF	TGTGCCAGCAGTTACTCGAGTGCGACCGCGGGAAACATTCAGTACTTC
-	TRBV6-5	-	TRBJ1-2	CASSYEAGRGYGYTF	TGTGCCAGCAGTTACGAGGCAGGGAGGGGCTATGGCTACACCTTC
few	TRBV28	-	TRBJ2-3	CASSPQTRSSTDTQYF	TGTGCCAGCAGTCCCCAGACTAGATCCAGCACAGATACGCAGTATTTT
-	TRBV29-1	-	TRBJ2-7	CSVVTGERTYEQYF	TGCAGCGTTGTGACGGGGGAAAGGACCTACGAGCAGTACTTC
-	TRBV7-2	TRBD1	TRBJ2-3	CASSLGGGPTDTQYF	TGTGCCAGCAGCTTAGGAGGGGGCCCGACAGATACGCAGTATTTT
-	TRBV27	TRBD1	TRBJ2-7	CASSAGTGGFYEQYF	TGTGCCAGCAGTGCCGGGACAGGGGGGTTTTACGAGCAGTACTTC
few	TRBV18	-	TRBJ2-7	CASSALGSYEQYF	TGTGCCAGCTCAGCGCTAGGATCCTACGAGCAGTACTTC
-	TRBV28	TRBD1	TRBJ1-5	CASSEYLQRQGAIGSNQPQHF	TGTGCCAGCAGTGAGTACCTCCAAAGACAGGGGGCTATTGGTAGCAATCAGCCCCAGCATTTT
-	TRBV5-6	TRBD1	TRBJ1-4	CASSSLRQGLMKKLFF	TGTGCCAGCAGCTCCCTCCGACAGGGGTTAATGAAAAAACTGTTTTTT
-	TRBV18	-	TRBJ2-3	CASSPPVQTDTQYF	TGTGCCAGCTCACCACCGGTCCAGACAGATACGCAGTATTTT
once	TRBV9	-	TRBJ1-5	CASSVALGAGNQPQHF	TGTGCCAGCAGCGTAGCTCTGGGGGCAGGTAATCAGCCCCAGCATTTT
few	TRBV2	TRBD2	TRBJ2-2	CASLTSPAGELFF	TGTGCCAGCCTGACTAGCCCCGCCGGGGAGCTGTTTTTT
-	TRBV6-1	-	TRBJ2-7	CASSEDRVNYEQYF	TGTGCCAGCAGTGAAGACAGGGTCAACTACGAGCAGTACTTC